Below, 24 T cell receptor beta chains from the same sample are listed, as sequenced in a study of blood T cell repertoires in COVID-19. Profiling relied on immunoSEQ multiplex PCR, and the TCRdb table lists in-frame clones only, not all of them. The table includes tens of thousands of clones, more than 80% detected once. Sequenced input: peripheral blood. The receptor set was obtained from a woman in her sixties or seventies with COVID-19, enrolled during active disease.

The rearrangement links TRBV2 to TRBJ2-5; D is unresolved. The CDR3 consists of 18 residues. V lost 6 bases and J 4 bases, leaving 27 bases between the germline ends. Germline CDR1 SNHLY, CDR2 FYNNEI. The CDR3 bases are TGTGCCAGCAGCCCCCTGCCTTATGGGCGAGCCCCCCGAGAGACCCAGTACTTC. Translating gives CASSPLPYGRAPRETQYF.

The CDR3 protein is CASSDTGLFGYTF. The CDR3 DNA follows: TGTGCCAGCAGTGACACGGGACTTTTCGGCTACACCTTC. The genes are TRBV6-1 and TRBJ1-2; D might be TRBD1 (5 bases). Germline V gene sequence: CDR1 MNHNS, CDR2 SASEGT. CDR3 length: 13 residues. The V and J ends lost 3 bases and 8 bases respectively, with 13 bases between them.

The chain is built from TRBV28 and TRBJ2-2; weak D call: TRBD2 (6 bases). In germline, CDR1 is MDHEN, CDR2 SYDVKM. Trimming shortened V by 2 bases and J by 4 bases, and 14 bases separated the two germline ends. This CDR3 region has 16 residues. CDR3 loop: CASSLPPGTSTGELFF. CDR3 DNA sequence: TGTGCCAGCAGTTTACCCCCAGGGACTTCCACCGGGGAGCTGTTTTTT.

CDR3 region: CASSLASGNTIYF. DNA for the CDR3: TGTGCCAGCAGCTTAGCCAGTGGAAACACCATATATTTT. This chain uses TRBV11-3 with TRBJ1-3; the D is unclear. CDR1 and CDR2 from the germline V gene are SGHNT and YENEEA. The CDR3 contains 13 residues. Trimming cost V 1 base and J 3 bases, with 4 bases left between them.

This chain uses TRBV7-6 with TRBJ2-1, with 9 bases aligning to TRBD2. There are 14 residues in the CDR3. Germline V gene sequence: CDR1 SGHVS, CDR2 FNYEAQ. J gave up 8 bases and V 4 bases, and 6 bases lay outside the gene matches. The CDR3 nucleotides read TGTGCCAGCAGCTCGGGACTAGCTCTCCATGAGCAGTTCTTC. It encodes CASSSGLALHEQFF. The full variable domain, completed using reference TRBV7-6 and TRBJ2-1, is GAGVSQSPRYKVTKRGQDVALRCDPISGHVSLYWYRQALGQGPEFLTYFNYEAQQDKSGLPNDRFSAERPEGSISTLTIQRTEQRDSAMYRCASSSGLALHEQFFGPGTRLTVL.

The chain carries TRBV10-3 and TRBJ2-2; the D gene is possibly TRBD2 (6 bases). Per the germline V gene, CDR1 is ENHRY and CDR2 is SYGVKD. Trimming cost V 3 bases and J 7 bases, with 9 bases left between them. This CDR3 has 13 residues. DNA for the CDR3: TGTGCCATCAGTGACAGGAGGGTCGGGGAGCTGTTTTTT. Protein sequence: CAISDRRVGELFF.

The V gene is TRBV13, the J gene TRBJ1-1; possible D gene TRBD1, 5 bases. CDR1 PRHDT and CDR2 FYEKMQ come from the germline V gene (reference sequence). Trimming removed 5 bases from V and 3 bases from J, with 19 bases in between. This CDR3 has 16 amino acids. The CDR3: CASSPRKKGLDTEAFF. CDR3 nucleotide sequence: TGTGCCAGCAGCCCGCGTAAAAAGGGGTTGGACACTGAAGCTTTCTTT. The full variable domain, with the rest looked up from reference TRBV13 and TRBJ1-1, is AAGVIQSPRHLIKEKRETATLKCYPIPRHDTVYWYQQGPGQDPQFLISFYEKMQSDKGSIPDRFSAQQFSDYHSELNMSSLELGDSALYFCASSPRKKGLDTEAFFGQGTRLTVV.

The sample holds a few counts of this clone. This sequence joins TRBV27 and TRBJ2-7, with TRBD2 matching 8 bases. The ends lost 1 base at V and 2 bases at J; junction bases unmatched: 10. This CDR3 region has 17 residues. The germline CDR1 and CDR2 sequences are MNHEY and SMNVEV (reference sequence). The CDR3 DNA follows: TGTGCCAGCAGTTTATTTCCCCGGGGAGCGGGAGCCTACGAGCAGTACTTC. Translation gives CASSLFPRGAGAYEQYF.

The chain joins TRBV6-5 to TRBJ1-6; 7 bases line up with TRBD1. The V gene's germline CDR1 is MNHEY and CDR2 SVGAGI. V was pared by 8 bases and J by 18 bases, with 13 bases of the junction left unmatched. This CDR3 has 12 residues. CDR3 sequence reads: CASGQMDRLSHF. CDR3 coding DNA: TGTGCCAGCGGGCAAATGGACAGGCTCTCCCACTTT.

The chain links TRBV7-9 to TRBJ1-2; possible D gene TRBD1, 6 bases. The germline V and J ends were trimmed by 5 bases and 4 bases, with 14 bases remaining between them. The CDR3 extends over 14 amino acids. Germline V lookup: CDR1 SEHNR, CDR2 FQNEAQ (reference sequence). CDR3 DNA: TGTGCCAGCAGCAGGGGAGGGACACTCTATGGCTACACCTTC. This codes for CASSRGGTLYGYTF.

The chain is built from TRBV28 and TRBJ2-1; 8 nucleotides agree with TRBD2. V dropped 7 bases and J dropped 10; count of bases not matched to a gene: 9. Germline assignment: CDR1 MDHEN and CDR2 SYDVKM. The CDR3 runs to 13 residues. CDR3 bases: TGTGCCAGCACCCTCGGGCGGGAGGCCGAGCAGTTCTTC. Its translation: CASTLGREAEQFF.

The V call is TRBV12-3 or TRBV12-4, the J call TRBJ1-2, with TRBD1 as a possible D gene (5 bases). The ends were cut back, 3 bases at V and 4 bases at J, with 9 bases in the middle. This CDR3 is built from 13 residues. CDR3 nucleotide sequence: TGTGCCAGCAGTTTCGCGGGGGGCTATGGCTACACCTTC. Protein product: CASSFAGGYGYTF.

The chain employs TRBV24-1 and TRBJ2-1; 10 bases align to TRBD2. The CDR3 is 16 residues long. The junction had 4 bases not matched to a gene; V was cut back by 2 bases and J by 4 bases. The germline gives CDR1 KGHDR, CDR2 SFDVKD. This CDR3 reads CATSDYTSGNYNEQFF. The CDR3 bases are TGTGCCACCAGTGATTACACTAGCGGGAATTACAATGAGCAGTTCTTC.

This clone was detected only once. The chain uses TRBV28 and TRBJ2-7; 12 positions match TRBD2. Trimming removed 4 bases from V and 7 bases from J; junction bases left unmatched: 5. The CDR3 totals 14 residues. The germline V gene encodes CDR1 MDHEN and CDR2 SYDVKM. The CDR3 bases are TGTGCCAGCAGTTGGACTAGCGGGACCCTTGAGCAGTACTTC. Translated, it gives CASSWTSGTLEQYF.

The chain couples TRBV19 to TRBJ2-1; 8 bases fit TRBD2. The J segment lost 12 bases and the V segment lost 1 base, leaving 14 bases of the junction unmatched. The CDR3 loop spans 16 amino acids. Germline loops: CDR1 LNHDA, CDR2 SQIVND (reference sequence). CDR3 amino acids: CASSIGTSGSELWQFF. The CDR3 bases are TGTGCCAGTAGTATAGGAACCAGCGGGAGCGAGCTTTGGCAGTTCTTC.

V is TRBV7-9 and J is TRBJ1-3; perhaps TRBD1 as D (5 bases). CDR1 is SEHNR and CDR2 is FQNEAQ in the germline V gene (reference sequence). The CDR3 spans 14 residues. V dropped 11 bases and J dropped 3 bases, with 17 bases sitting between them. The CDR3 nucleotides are TGTGCCGGGATTCGGAAGGGGCTTGGAAACACCATATATTTT. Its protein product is CAGIRKGLGNTIYF.

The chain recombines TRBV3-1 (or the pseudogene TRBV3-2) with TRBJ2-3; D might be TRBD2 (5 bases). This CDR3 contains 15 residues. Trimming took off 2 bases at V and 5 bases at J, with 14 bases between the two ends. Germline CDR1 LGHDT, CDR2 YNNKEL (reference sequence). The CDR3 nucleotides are TGTGCCAGCAGCCAACAACTAGGTCGCGTAGATACGCAGTATTTT. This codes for CASSQQLGRVDTQYF.

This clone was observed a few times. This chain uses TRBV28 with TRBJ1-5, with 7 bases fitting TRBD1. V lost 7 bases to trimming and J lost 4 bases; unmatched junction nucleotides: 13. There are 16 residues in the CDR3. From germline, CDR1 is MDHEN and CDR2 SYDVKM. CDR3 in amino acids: CASTPTGQRINQPQHF. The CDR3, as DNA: TGTGCCAGCACCCCGACGGGACAGAGAATTAATCAGCCCCAGCATTTT.

DNA of the CDR3: TGTGCCAGCAGCTTATCACAGGGACCGAATGAGCAGTTCTTC. It translates to CASSLSQGPNEQFF. The chain combines TRBV7-3 with TRBJ2-1, with D possibly being TRBD1 (6 bases). Germline V lookup: CDR1 SGHTA, CDR2 FQGTGA. The V and J ends lost 2 bases and 7 bases respectively, with 12 bases between them. The CDR3 is 14 amino acids. Based on the CDR3 plus reference TRBV7-3 and TRBJ2-1, the full variable domain is GAGVSQTPSNKVTEKGKYVELRCDPISGHTALYWYRQSLGQGPEFLIYFQGTGAADDSGLPNDRFFAVRPEGSVSTLKIQRTERGDSAVYLCASSLSQGPNEQFFGPGTRLTVL.

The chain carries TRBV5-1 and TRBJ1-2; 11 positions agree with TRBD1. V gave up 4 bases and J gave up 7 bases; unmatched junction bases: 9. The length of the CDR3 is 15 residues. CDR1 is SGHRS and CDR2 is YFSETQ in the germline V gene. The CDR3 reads CASSRMGQGESGYTF. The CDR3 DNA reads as TGCGCCAGCAGCCGTATGGGACAGGGGGAAAGTGGCTACACCTTC.

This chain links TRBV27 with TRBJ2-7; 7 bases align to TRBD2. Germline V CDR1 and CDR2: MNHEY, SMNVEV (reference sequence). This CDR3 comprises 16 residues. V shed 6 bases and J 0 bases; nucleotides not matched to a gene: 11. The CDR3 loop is CASSLTGGRVSYEQYF. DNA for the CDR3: TGTGCCAGCAGCCTCACAGGAGGGAGGGTCTCCTACGAGCAGTACTTC.

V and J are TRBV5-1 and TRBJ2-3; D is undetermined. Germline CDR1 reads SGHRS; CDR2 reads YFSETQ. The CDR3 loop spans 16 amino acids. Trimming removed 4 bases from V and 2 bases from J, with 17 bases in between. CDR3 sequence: CASSNLVLGSTDTQYF. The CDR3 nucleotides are TGCGCCAGCAGCAACCTCGTTTTGGGCTCCACAGATACGCAGTATTTT.

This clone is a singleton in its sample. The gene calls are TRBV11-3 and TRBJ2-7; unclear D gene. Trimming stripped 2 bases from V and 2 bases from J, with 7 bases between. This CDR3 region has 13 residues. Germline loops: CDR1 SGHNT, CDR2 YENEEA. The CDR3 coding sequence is TGTGCCAGCAGCTTAACAGCTACCTACGAGCAGTACTTC. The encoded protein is CASSLTATYEQYF.

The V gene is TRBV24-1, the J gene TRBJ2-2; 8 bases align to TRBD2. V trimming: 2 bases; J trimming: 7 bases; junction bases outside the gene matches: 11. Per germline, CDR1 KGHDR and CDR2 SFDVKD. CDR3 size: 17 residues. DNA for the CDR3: TGTGCCACCAGTGATTCGATCCCCGGGAGGGCCTACGGGGAGCTGTTTTTT. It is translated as CATSDSIPGRAYGELFF.